This note documents a single TCR beta chain sequence. These data are taken from a study of blood T cell repertoires in COVID-19. In the study overall: Specimens from acute and convalescent COVID-19 originated in the United States, Italy and Spain. PBMCs, B-cell-depleted T cells, or T cells provided the cDNA or gDNA that made up the material.

Original analysis: By means of reference gene primer amplification, nucleated cell counts were estimated. The assay was immunoSEQ multiplex PCR, and TCRdb's table has in-frame clones only and misses some. The V and J calls and the clone size are those of that table, but D and trimming were determined from the DNA. The sample has 25,000 to 30,000 clones, roughly 89% seen once. Germline V gene sequence: CDR1 MNHNY, CDR2 SVGAGI (reference sequence). The CDR3 is 11 residues long. Between the trimmed V and J ends, which lost 5 bases and 6 bases, there was a span of 4 bases. This chain connects TRBV6-6 to TRBJ2-2; D call uncertain. Sequenced: peripheral blood. This clonotype originated in a man between 65 and 79 years old with acute or convalescent COVID-19. The DNA for the CDR3 is TGTGCCAGCAGTGGCCCCGGGGAGCTGTTTTTT. This gives the protein CASSGPGELFF.